A selection of T cell receptor beta chains follows, all from one sample in a study of patients and donors after allogeneic stem cell transplantation. TCRdb ran MiXCR on the RT-PCR reads and lists one entry per CDR3 protein. The data show 400,000 to 450,000 distinct CDR3 sequences, 16% seen once. The specimen sequenced was blood, either unsorted or a sorted T cell fraction (not recorded which). These receptors came from a human donor who was either an allogeneic HSCT recipient or a stem cell or donor lymphocyte infusion donor (not recorded which). It is not recorded whose cells these are; they may come from a transplant donor. CDR3s include the opening cysteine and the closing phenylalanine or tryptophan. A D gene is named only where the DNA matches it firmly. Where a row states a size, it is once, few, many or the class of an expanded clone; other rows omit it.

J gene: TRBJ2-4; D gene: NA; V gene: TRBV4-2; clone size: many; CDR3 protein: CASSQDRRSQAKNIQYF; CDR3 DNA: TGTGCCAGCAGCCAAGATAGGCGGAGCCAAGCCAAAAACATTCAGTACTTC
J gene: TRBJ2-1; D gene: TRBD2; V gene: TRBV30; clone size: few; CDR3 protein: CAWSVLAGYQQFF; CDR3 DNA: TGTGCCTGGAGTGTTCTAGCGGGATACCAGCAGTTCTTC
J gene: TRBJ1-1; D gene: NA; V gene: TRBV5-1; clone size: NA; CDR3 protein: CASSLVRGGGTEAFF; CDR3 DNA: TGCGCCAGCAGCTTGGTTAGGGGAGGAGGGACTGAAGCTTTCTTT
J gene: TRBJ2-2; D gene: TRBD1; V gene: TRBV27; clone size: NA; CDR3 protein: CASSLKGASGTGELFF; CDR3 DNA: TGTGCCAGCAGTCTCAAGGGGGCCTCCGGCACCGGGGAGCTGTTTTTT
J gene: TRBJ2-5; D gene: NA; V gene: TRBV3-1; clone size: few; CDR3 protein: CASKRSGEETQYF; CDR3 DNA: TGTGCCAGCAAGAGATCGGGGGAAGAGACCCAGTACTTC
J gene: TRBJ1-5; D gene: NA; V gene: TRBV12-3/TRBV12-4; clone size: once; CDR3 protein: CASNSDSRGNQPQHF; CDR3 DNA: TGTGCCAGCAACTCGGACAGTAGGGGTAATCAGCCCCAGCATTTT
J gene: TRBJ2-7; D gene: NA; V gene: TRBV15; clone size: NA; CDR3 protein: CATSSTGVYEQYF; CDR3 DNA: TGTGCCACCAGTAGTACCGGGGTTTACGAGCAGTACTTC
J gene: TRBJ1-1; D gene: TRBD1; V gene: TRBV20-1; clone size: NA; CDR3 protein: CSAKDRGNTEAFF; CDR3 DNA: TGCAGTGCTAAGGACAGGGGGAACACTGAAGCTTTCTTT
J gene: TRBJ1-3; D gene: NA; V gene: TRBV5-1; clone size: few; CDR3 protein: CASSLEDISGNTIYF; CDR3 DNA: TGCGCCAGCAGCTTGGAAGATATCTCTGGAAACACCATATATTTT
J gene: TRBJ2-5; D gene: TRBD1; V gene: TRBV6-1; clone size: few; CDR3 protein: CASSMDRVQETQYF; CDR3 DNA: TGTGCCAGCAGTATGGACAGGGTGCAAGAGACCCAGTACTTC
J gene: TRBJ1-6; D gene: TRBD1; V gene: TRBV2; clone size: NA; CDR3 protein: CASRTLGGQSSPLHF; CDR3 DNA: TGTGCCAGCAGGACTTTAGGGGGACAGTCTTCACCCCTCCACTTT
J gene: TRBJ1-6; D gene: NA; V gene: TRBV3-1; clone size: few; CDR3 protein: CASSHDRDINSPLHF; CDR3 DNA: TGTGCCAGCAGCCACGACCGGGACATTAATTCACCCCTCCACTTT
J gene: TRBJ2-7; D gene: NA; V gene: TRBV6-2/TRBV6-3; clone size: few; CDR3 protein: CASSEYGASFPSYEQYF; CDR3 DNA: TGTGCCAGCAGCGAGTATGGGGCGAGTTTTCCATCCTACGAGCAGTACTTC
J gene: TRBJ2-5; D gene: NA; V gene: TRBV12-3/TRBV12-4; clone size: NA; CDR3 protein: CASSLPATRLQETQYF; CDR3 DNA: TGTGCCAGCAGTTTACCAGCTACTAGGCTGCAAGAGACCCAGTACTTC
J gene: TRBJ2-1; D gene: NA; V gene: TRBV7-3; clone size: NA; CDR3 protein: CASSLKAGSYNEQFF; CDR3 DNA: TGTGCCAGCAGCTTAAAGGCAGGCTCCTACAATGAGCAGTTCTTC
J gene: TRBJ1-5; D gene: NA; V gene: TRBV5-5; clone size: few; CDR3 protein: CASSLMGSNQPQHF; CDR3 DNA: TGTGCCAGCAGCTTGATGGGGAGCAATCAGCCCCAGCATTTT
J gene: TRBJ1-1; D gene: NA; V gene: TRBV5-5; clone size: NA; CDR3 protein: CASSFLGGKAFF; CDR3 DNA: TGTGCCAGCAGCTTTTTAGGCGGGAAAGCTTTCTTT
J gene: TRBJ2-2; D gene: NA; V gene: TRBV5-8; clone size: NA; CDR3 protein: CASSLSSGVVTGELFF; CDR3 DNA: TGTGCCAGCAGCCTGAGTTCGGGGGTGGTCACCGGGGAGCTGTTTTTT
J gene: TRBJ2-7; D gene: NA; V gene: TRBV3-1; clone size: few; CDR3 protein: CASSPLGLGRGNGYEQYF; CDR3 DNA: TGTGCCAGCAGCCCCCTTGGACTCGGTAGGGGGAACGGGTACGAGCAGTACTTC
J gene: TRBJ2-5; D gene: TRBD2; V gene: TRBV20-1; clone size: few; CDR3 protein: CSCGGGWGETQYF; CDR3 DNA: TGCAGCTGCGGCGGGGGGTGGGGGGAGACCCAGTACTTC
J gene: TRBJ1-5; D gene: TRBD1; V gene: TRBV2; clone size: NA; CDR3 protein: CASSERAKPGQGGNQPQHF; CDR3 DNA: TGTGCCAGCAGTGAAAGGGCAAAGCCGGGACAGGGGGGGAATCAGCCCCAGCATTTT
J gene: TRBJ2-7; D gene: NA; V gene: TRBV29-1; clone size: many; CDR3 protein: CSATLSGTLNYEQYF; CDR3 DNA: TGCAGCGCCACACTTTCCGGGACCCTAAACTACGAGCAGTACTTC
J gene: TRBJ1-5; D gene: NA; V gene: TRBV6-2/TRBV6-3; clone size: NA; CDR3 protein: CASSYKGIQSNQPQHF; CDR3 DNA: TGTGCCAGCAGTTACAAGGGGATTCAAAGCAATCAGCCCCAGCATTTT
J gene: TRBJ2-1; D gene: NA; V gene: TRBV3-1; clone size: NA; CDR3 protein: CASSPIGGREQFF; CDR3 DNA: TGTGCCAGCAGCCCTATAGGAGGGAGGGAGCAGTTCTTC
J gene: TRBJ2-2; D gene: NA; V gene: TRBV5-1; clone size: many; CDR3 protein: CASSLTGLGTGELFF; CDR3 DNA: TGCGCCAGCAGCTTGACAGGGCTGGGCACCGGGGAGCTGTTTTTT
J gene: TRBJ1-3; D gene: NA; V gene: TRBV6-1; clone size: NA; CDR3 protein: CASHRGQSSGNTIYF; CDR3 DNA: TGTGCCAGCCATAGGGGTCAAAGCTCTGGAAACACCATATATTTT
J gene: TRBJ2-1; D gene: NA; V gene: TRBV3-1; clone size: few; CDR3 protein: CASSPSEGRYNEQFF; CDR3 DNA: TGTGCCAGCAGCCCGTCGGAGGGACGTTACAATGAGCAGTTCTTC
J gene: TRBJ1-2; D gene: NA; V gene: TRBV2; clone size: NA; CDR3 protein: CASSEALGDTF; CDR3 DNA: TGTGCCAGCAGTGAAGCGTTAGGCGACACCTTC
J gene: TRBJ2-4; D gene: TRBD1; V gene: TRBV5-1; clone size: NA; CDR3 protein: CASSLQGIGKNIQYF; CDR3 DNA: TGCGCCAGCAGCTTACAGGGGATTGGCAAAAACATTCAGTACTTC
J gene: TRBJ2-6; D gene: NA; V gene: TRBV12-3/TRBV12-4; clone size: many; CDR3 protein: CASSLNGVLTF; CDR3 DNA: TGTGCCAGCAGTTTGAACGGCGTCCTGACTTTC
J gene: TRBJ2-3; D gene: NA; V gene: TRBV6-2/TRBV6-3; clone size: NA; CDR3 protein: CASSYYEGSTQYF; CDR3 DNA: TGTGCCAGCAGTTACTACGAAGGGTCTACGCAGTATTTT
J gene: TRBJ2-1; D gene: TRBD2; V gene: TRBV5-8; clone size: few; CDR3 protein: CASSPWASGSPYNEQFF; CDR3 DNA: TGTGCCAGCAGCCCTTGGGCTAGCGGGAGTCCGTACAATGAGCAGTTCTTC
J gene: TRBJ1-1; D gene: NA; V gene: TRBV27; clone size: NA; CDR3 protein: CASSLARGEVTEAFF; CDR3 DNA: TGTGCCAGCAGTTTAGCCCGGGGCGAAGTCACTGAAGCTTTCTTT
J gene: TRBJ1-1; D gene: NA; V gene: TRBV10-3; clone size: many; CDR3 protein: CAISDQGKGNTEAFF; CDR3 DNA: TGTGCCATCAGTGACCAGGGGAAGGGGAACACTGAAGCTTTCTTT
J gene: TRBJ1-3; D gene: TRBD1; V gene: TRBV15; clone size: NA; CDR3 protein: CATTHTNRDRRNTIYF; CDR3 DNA: TGTGCCACCACTCATACTAACCGGGACAGGAGAAACACCATATATTTT
J gene: TRBJ1-2; D gene: TRBD1; V gene: TRBV29-1; clone size: many; CDR3 protein: CSVRGQGVNYGYTF; CDR3 DNA: TGCAGCGTGCGAGGACAGGGGGTTAACTATGGCTACACCTTC
J gene: TRBJ2-1; D gene: NA; V gene: TRBV6-4; clone size: few; CDR3 protein: CASSDQTRGATEQFF; CDR3 DNA: TGTGCCAGCAGTGACCAGACTAGGGGGGCTACTGAGCAGTTCTTC
J gene: TRBJ1-5; D gene: NA; V gene: TRBV10-3; clone size: few; CDR3 protein: CAIRDSVGSNQPQHF; CDR3 DNA: TGTGCCATCAGAGACAGCGTTGGTAGCAATCAGCCCCAGCATTTT
J gene: TRBJ2-7; D gene: NA; V gene: TRBV7-9; clone size: few; CDR3 protein: CASSLARSLSREQYF; CDR3 DNA: TGTGCCAGCAGCTTAGCGCGGAGCCTCTCGAGGGAGCAGTACTTC
J gene: TRBJ1-1; D gene: NA; V gene: TRBV12-1; clone size: few; CDR3 protein: CASSGRGSTEAFF; CDR3 DNA: TGTGCCAGCAGCGGAAGGGGATCCACTGAAGCTTTCTTT
J gene: TRBJ2-1; D gene: TRBD2; V gene: TRBV11-3; clone size: NA; CDR3 protein: CASQTGTSGNNEQFF; CDR3 DNA: TGTGCCAGTCAGACCGGGACTAGCGGTAACAATGAGCAGTTCTTC
J gene: TRBJ2-5; D gene: NA; V gene: TRBV5-1; clone size: NA; CDR3 protein: CASSLGASRETQHF; CDR3 DNA: TGCGCCAGCAGTCTTGGGGCTAGCAGAGAGACCCAGCACTTC
J gene: TRBJ2-3; D gene: NA; V gene: TRBV20-1; clone size: NA; CDR3 protein: CSAGLWGSTDTQYF; CDR3 DNA: TGCAGTGCGGGGTTGTGGGGGAGCACAGATACGCAGTATTTT
J gene: TRBJ2-5; D gene: TRBD2; V gene: TRBV4-1; clone size: few; CDR3 protein: CASSQEGRSGGSQETQYF; CDR3 DNA: TGCGCCAGCAGCCAAGAAGGTCGTAGCGGGGGGTCCCAAGAGACCCAGTACTTC
J gene: TRBJ1-1; D gene: NA; V gene: TRBV12-3/TRBV12-4; clone size: NA; CDR3 protein: CASSERTVATEAFF; CDR3 DNA: TGTGCCAGCAGTGAACGGACAGTCGCTACTGAAGCTTTCTTT
J gene: TRBJ1-2; D gene: NA; V gene: TRBV24-1; clone size: NA; CDR3 protein: CATSDLQPGGYTF; CDR3 DNA: TGTGCCACCAGTGATTTGCAGCCGGGTGGCTACACCTTC